These 21 T cell receptor beta chains came from one sample sequenced in a study of tissue T cells after allogeneic stem cell transplantation. Sequencing used immunoSEQ multiplex PCR; TCRdb keeps in-frame clones, though not all of them. Here the sample spans fewer than 4,500 clones, 66% being singletons. The source material was left colon tissue, sampled at autopsy. The receptors originated from a male donor at least 60 years old with lung cancer.

This rearrangement joins TRBV12-3 or TRBV12-4 to TRBJ1-1; no clear D. With 0 bases removed from V and 7 bases from J, the gap between germline ends came to 6 bases. The CDR3 covers 12 residues. Here the CDR3 reads CASSLAGIEAFF. The CDR3 DNA is TGTGCCAGCAGTTTAGCAGGGATTGAAGCTTTCTTT.

The rearrangement links TRBV6-5 to TRBJ1-6, with a possible D match to TRBD1 (5 bases). V shed 6 bases and J shed 7 bases, with 10 bases lying between them. Germline CDR1 reads MNHEY; CDR2 reads SVGAGI. CDR3 length equals 13 residues. CDR3 nucleotides: TGTGCCAGCAGGACAGAGAAAAATTCACCCCTCCACTTT. Translating it yields CASRTEKNSPLHF.

With respect to this clone: Within the sample, other DNA sequences also encode this same CDR3. The chain couples TRBV18 to TRBJ1-1; 8 nucleotides agree with TRBD1. The germline V gene has CDR1 KGHSH and CDR2 LQKENI. With V trimmed by 3 bases and J by 11 bases, 5 bases remained unmatched. This CDR3 spans 12 amino acids. The CDR3 bases are TGTGCCAGCTCACCCCAGACAGGGGAGGCTTTCTTT. Translating gives CASSPQTGEAFF.

This clone was recorded only once. This chain uses TRBV19 with TRBJ1-2; TRBD1 might be the D (5 bases). The CDR3 extends over 13 amino acids. Germline V gives CDR1 LNHDA, CDR2 SQIVND (reference sequence). V lost 5 bases, J lost 4 bases, and 11 bases lay in between. The CDR3 DNA reads as TGTGCCAGTAGTCCAGACAGACCCTATGGCTACACCTTC. This gives the protein CASSPDRPYGYTF.

V and J are TRBV2 and TRBJ2-7, with D unclear. Trimming stripped 6 bases from V and 3 bases from J, with 18 bases between. CDR1 SNHLY and CDR2 FYNNEI come from the germline V gene. The CDR3 contains 15 residues. The CDR3 sequence: CASRADTYSNYEQYF. CDR3 in DNA: TGTGCCAGCAGGGCAGACACCTATAGCAACTACGAGCAGTACTTC.

V is TRBV2 and J is TRBJ1-5; TRBD1 matches 7 bases. J gave up 7 bases and V 6 bases, and 6 bases lay outside the gene matches. Germline V gives CDR1 SNHLY, CDR2 FYNNEI. There are 13 residues in the CDR3. CDR3 loop: CASSHRGMQPQHF. As DNA, the CDR3 is TGTGCCAGCAGCCACAGGGGAATGCAGCCCCAGCATTTT.

This clone has only a few counts. This sequence joins TRBV7-2 and TRBJ2-1; D may correspond to TRBD1 or TRBD2 (5 bases each). V was clipped by 1 base and J by 5 bases, with 12 bases between them. Per the germline V gene, CDR1 is SGHTA and CDR2 is FQGNSA. The CDR3 sequence is 15 residues long. CDR3 in amino acids: CASSLVEGPHNEQFF. Here the CDR3 DNA reads TGTGCCAGCAGCTTAGTCGAGGGGCCTCACAATGAGCAGTTCTTC.

The rearrangement uses TRBV6-1 and TRBJ2-1; D unclear. The germline gives CDR1 MNHNS, CDR2 SASEGT. The CDR3 loop spans 15 amino acids. V lost 1 base, J lost 0 bases, and 7 bases lay in between. The CDR3 bases are TGTGCCAGCAGTGAAGGATCATCCTCCTACAATGAGCAGTTCTTC. The encoded protein is CASSEGSSSYNEQFF.

This clone showed up just a few times. The chain couples TRBV30 to TRBJ2-7, with D hard to call. The CDR3 contains 13 residues. The V end was cut by 2 bases, the J end by 6 bases, with 14 bases between. The germline V gene has CDR1 GTSNPN and CDR2 SVGIG (reference sequence). The CDR3: CAWSQRVWGEQYF. The DNA of the CDR3 is TGTGCCTGGAGTCAAAGGGTTTGGGGCGAGCAGTACTTC.

The rearrangement links TRBV7-8 to TRBJ1-4; 10 nucleotides line up with TRBD1. Trimming took 4 bases from V and 6 from J; bases not matched to a gene: 2. There are 14 residues in the CDR3. Germline V gene data show CDR1 as SGHVS and CDR2 as FQNEAQ. CDR3 amino acids: CASSSGTGDEKLFF. The CDR3 region has the DNA TGTGCCAGCAGCTCCGGGACAGGGGATGAAAAACTGTTTTTT. The full variable domain, rest sourced from reference TRBV7-8 and TRBJ1-4, is GAGVSQSPRYKVAKRGQDVALRCDPISGHVSLFWYQQALGQGPEFLTYFQNEAQLDKSGLPSDRFFAERPEGSVSTLKIQRTQQEDSAVYLCASSSGTGDEKLFFGSGTQLSVL.

The rearrangement links TRBV4-1 to TRBJ2-1; perhaps D is TRBD1 or TRBD2 (6 bases each). There are 17 residues in the CDR3. Trimming cost V 2 bases and J 6 bases, with 20 bases left between them. Germline V gene sequence: CDR1 MGHRA, CDR2 YSYEKL. The CDR3 protein is CASSQKAPGEVVNEQFF. As DNA, the CDR3 is TGCGCCAGCAGCCAAAAAGCCCCAGGGGAGGTGGTCAATGAGCAGTTCTTC.

This chain uses TRBV5-4 with TRBJ2-3, with TRBD1 matching 10 bases. The CDR3 sequence is 15 residues long. Germline CDR1 reads SGHNT; CDR2 reads YYREEE (reference sequence). Trimming cost V 3 bases and J 1 base; bases outside gene matches: 2. CDR3 loop: CASSWTGGGTDTQYF. CDR3 nucleotides: TGTGCCAGCAGCTGGACAGGGGGTGGCACAGATACGCAGTATTTT.

By sample share, this clone is large. DNA of the CDR3: TGTGCCAGCTCGACAGTCCCCCAAGAGACCCAGTACTTC. Translating gives CASSTVPQETQYF. This chain uses TRBV7-3 with TRBJ2-5; tentative D call: TRBD1 (5 bases). V was clipped by 8 bases and J by 1 base, with 11 bases between them. CDR1 and CDR2 (germline): SGHTA, FQGTGA. The CDR3 is 13 residues long.

This sequence joins TRBV3-1 (or the pseudogene TRBV3-2) and TRBJ2-7; 10 positions agree with TRBD2. CDR1 LGHDT and CDR2 YNNKEL come from the germline V gene (reference sequence). V gave up 1 base and J gave up 2 bases; unmatched junction bases: 2. There are 15 residues in the CDR3. The DNA of the CDR3 is TGTGCCAGCAGCCAAGTCACTAGCGGGGCCTACGAGCAGTACTTC. Residues: CASSQVTSGAYEQYF.

This rearrangement joins TRBV9 to TRBJ1-2; D call uncertain. CDR1 is SGDLS and CDR2 is YYNGEE in the germline V gene. CDR3 length equals 16 residues. V was shortened by 0 bases and J by 6 bases, with 18 bases between the two germline ends. CDR3 in DNA: TGTGCCAGCAGCGTAGGGGCTCACGGGCCAGAAGATGGCTACACCTTC. Protein sequence: CASSVGAHGPEDGYTF.

The chain combines TRBV2 with TRBJ2-7; TRBD1 or TRBD2 may be the D gene (5 bases each). The CDR3 spans 15 residues. V was shortened by 7 bases and J by 3 bases, with 19 bases between the two germline ends. Germline V gives CDR1 SNHLY, CDR2 FYNNEI. The CDR3 is CASTQDSTPNYEQYF. CDR3 sequence (DNA): TGTGCCAGCACACAGGACTCGACTCCCAACTACGAGCAGTACTTC.

With respect to this clone: At one end the junction does not follow the germline gene, possibly because of a read error. Distinct nucleotide sequences in the sample also encode this CDR3. V usage is TRBV28 and J usage is TRBJ2-7; D gene uncertain. The CDR3 runs 13 residues. CDR1 and CDR2 from the germline V gene are MDHEN and SYDVKM. This CDR3 reads CASSLQSSYEQYF. The CDR3 bases are TGCGCCAGCAGCTTACAGAGCTCCTACGAGCAGTACTTC.

This chain uses TRBV2 with TRBJ2-5; D assignment may be TRBD1 or TRBD2 (6 bases each). This CDR3 contains 14 residues. V lost 4 bases to trimming and J lost 4 bases, with 13 bases between them. Germline CDR1 and CDR2: SNHLY and FYNNEI. The CDR3, as DNA: TGTGCCAGCAGTGCACTAGGGGGGCCAGAGACCCAGTACTTC. Protein sequence: CASSALGGPETQYF.

This clone was seen a few times. The genes are TRBV18 and TRBJ1-2; 7 bases align to TRBD1. The CDR3 runs 13 residues. Trimming at V came to 3 bases and at J to 3 bases, leaving 1 base not matched to a gene. CDR1 is KGHSH and CDR2 is LQKENI in the germline V gene. This CDR3 is CASSPGTDYGYTF. The CDR3 nucleotides are TGTGCCAGCTCACCCGGGACAGACTATGGCTACACCTTC. Based on the CDR3 plus reference TRBV18 and TRBJ1-2, the full variable domain is NAGVMQNPRHLVRRRGQEARLRCSPMKGHSHVYWYRQLPEEGLKFMVYLQKENIIDESGMPKERFSAEFPKEGPSILRIQQVVRGDSAAYFCASSPGTDYGYTFGSGTRLTVV.

This clone was seen more than once but under ten times. The chain couples TRBV21-1 to TRBJ1-2. TRBV21-1 is flagged as a pseudogene. This CDR3 spans 16 amino acids. CDR3 nucleotides: TGTGCCAGCAGCAAAGAAAATCATAAAGCTAGCTATGGCTACACCTTC. Its protein product is CASSKENHKASYGYTF.

The V call is TRBV5-1, the J call TRBJ2-7; 10 nucleotides align to TRBD1. The CDR3 consists of 14 residues. Losses at the gene ends were 3 bases for V and 6 bases for J; bases not matched to a gene: 6. Germline loops: CDR1 SGHRS, CDR2 YFSETQ. The CDR3 loop reads CASSSGTGVAEQYF. CDR3 bases: TGCGCCAGCAGCTCCGGGACAGGGGTCGCCGAGCAGTACTTC.